The 31 T cell receptor beta chains in this list originate from one sample, sequenced in a study of T cell responses to AZD1222 COVID-19 vaccine. The data were produced by immunoSEQ multiplex PCR, yet TCRdb's version contains in-frame clones alone and is incomplete. Of roughly 100,000 clones in the sample, approximately 88% were seen once. The sample here was peripheral blood, taken on day 0 of AZD1222 vaccination. The receptors here all came from an adult in good health.

The rearrangement links TRBV29-1 to TRBJ1-1; the D is unclear. Trimming removed 7 bases at V and 2 bases at J, with 11 bases between. Germline V gives CDR1 SQVTM, CDR2 ANQGSEA. CDR3 length equals 12 residues. CDR3 sequence: CSAGTGNTEAFF. The CDR3 nucleotides are TGCAGCGCTGGAACGGGCAACACTGAAGCTTTCTTT.

V gene TRBV9 combines with J gene TRBJ2-5; 8 bases agree with TRBD2. Germline V lookup: CDR1 SGDLS, CDR2 YYNGEE. The CDR3 has 16 residues. V lost 0 bases and J lost 5; bases outside the gene matches: 9. The CDR3 loop is CASSVALAGGRETQYF. For the CDR3, the DNA is TGTGCCAGCAGCGTAGCACTGGCGGGGGGCCGGGAGACCCAGTACTTC.

The CDR3 protein is CASKGRNAAKNIQYF. The DNA of the CDR3 is TGTGCCAGTAAAGGAAGGAACGCGGCCAAAAACATTCAGTACTTC. The V gene is TRBV19, the J gene TRBJ2-4; D gene unclear. The V end lost 7 bases, the J end lost 1 base, and 14 bases lay between the germline ends. CDR1 is LNHDA and CDR2 is SQIVND in the germline V gene (reference sequence). The CDR3 is 15 residues long.

V usage is TRBV18 and J usage is TRBJ1-3, with 9 nucleotides matching TRBD1. V lost 4 bases to trimming and J lost 1 base; unmatched junction nucleotides: 2. Germline V gives CDR1 KGHSH, CDR2 LQKENI. This CDR3 region has 15 residues. CDR3 in DNA: TGTGCCAGCTCACAGGGGACAGGGTCTGGAAACACCATATATTTT. It encodes CASSQGTGSGNTIYF.

The chain uses TRBV6-2 or TRBV6-3 and TRBJ2-7; 13 bases fit TRBD2. Germline CDR1 is MNHEY and CDR2 is SVGEGT. Trimming at V came to 6 bases and at J to 5 bases, leaving 7 bases not matched to a gene. This CDR3 region has 15 residues. In DNA, the CDR3 is TGTGCCAGCAGCGACCGGACTAGCGGGAGTGACGAGCAGTACTTC. Its protein product is CASSDRTSGSDEQYF.

The genes are TRBV7-6 and TRBJ2-2, with TRBD1 matching 9 bases. Germline V gene lookup returns CDR1 SGHVS and CDR2 FNYEAQ. The CDR3 is 18 amino acids. V trimming: 0 bases; J trimming: 7 bases; junction bases outside the gene matches: 12. The CDR3 DNA reads TGTGCCAGCAGCTTAGCGCTAGGACAGGGGAGTCGTAACGGGGAGCTGTTTTTT. It encodes CASSLALGQGSRNGELFF.

The rearrangement uses TRBV15 and TRBJ2-7; no reliable D call. This CDR3 comprises 11 residues. Deletions cut 6 bases from V and 7 bases from J, with 10 bases between. CDR1 and CDR2 (germline): LNHNV, YYDKDF (reference sequence). The CDR3 region is CATRLGREQYF. The DNA of the CDR3 is TGTGCCACCAGGTTAGGGCGGGAGCAGTACTTC.

The V and J genes are TRBV9 and TRBJ1-1; D remains unclear. The length of the CDR3 is 14 residues. V was trimmed by 3 bases and J by 1 base, leaving 10 bases between them. CDR1 and CDR2 from the germline V gene are SGDLS and YYNGEE. CDR3 sequence reads: CASSAGSRNTEAFF. The CDR3 region has the DNA TGTGCCAGCAGCGCGGGCAGTCGGAACACTGAAGCTTTCTTT.

The J gene is TRBJ1-2, the V gene TRBV5-1, with D possibly TRBD1 on 6 matching bases. Between the trimmed V and J ends, which lost 4 bases and 8 bases, there was a span of 21 bases. This CDR3 comprises 15 residues. The germline V gene has CDR1 SGHRS and CDR2 YFSETQ. DNA of the CDR3: TGCGCCAGCAGCCCAGAGGACAGCCCGAGGGTAGGCTACACCTTC. This codes for CASSPEDSPRVGYTF. Full variable domain (rest looked up from reference TRBV5-1 and TRBJ1-2): KAGVTQTPRYLIKTRGQQVTLSCSPISGHRSVSWYQQTPGQGLQFLFEYFSETQRNKGNFPGRFSGRQFSNSRSEMNVSTLELGDSALYLCASSPEDSPRVGYTFGSGTRLTVV.

This rearrangement joins TRBV28 to TRBJ1-2; perhaps TRBD1 as D (5 bases). The CDR3 is 14 residues long. Trimming left V 2 bases short and J 3 bases short, with 10 bases between. Germline CDR1 reads MDHEN; CDR2 reads SYDVKM. The CDR3 loop reads CASSLQGGDYGYTF. CDR3 coding DNA: TGTGCCAGCAGTTTACAGGGAGGTGACTATGGCTACACCTTC.

The rearrangement links TRBV9 to TRBJ1-1; tentatively, D is TRBD1 (6 bases). CDR3 length: 14 amino acids. Per the germline V gene, CDR1 is SGDLS and CDR2 is YYNGEE. V was pared by 1 base and J by 5 bases, with 12 bases between. CDR3 region: CASSVKQGGTEAFF. For the CDR3, the DNA is TGTGCCAGCAGCGTAAAACAGGGAGGGACTGAAGCTTTCTTT.

CDR3 amino acids: CASSPGTERSGNTIYF. The CDR3 region has the DNA TGTGCCAGCTCACCGGGGACAGAGCGCTCTGGAAACACCATATATTTT. The chain couples TRBV18 to TRBJ1-3; 7 positions agree with TRBD1. Germline values: CDR1 KGHSH, CDR2 LQKENI. After removal of 3 bases from V and 0 bases from J, the junction contained 5 bases not matched to a gene. This CDR3 comprises 16 residues.

The CDR3 is CASSQNSNQPQHF. The CDR3 DNA sequence: TGTGCCAGCAGCCAAAACAGCAATCAGCCCCAGCATTTT. V gene TRBV3-1 (or the pseudogene TRBV3-2) combines with J gene TRBJ1-5; D is ambiguous. The germline V gene has CDR1 LGHDT and CDR2 YNNKEL (reference sequence). This CDR3 has 13 amino acids. The ends were cut back, 2 bases at V and 1 base at J, with 3 bases in the middle.

The chain uses TRBV19 and TRBJ2-1; 10 bases are a match to TRBD1. The germline gives CDR1 LNHDA, CDR2 SQIVND (reference sequence). The CDR3 covers 13 residues. V was pared by 8 bases and J by 9 bases, with 7 bases of the junction left unmatched. Written as DNA, the CDR3 is TGTGCCAGTTCAGGGACAGGGGTCGGTGAGCAGTTCTTC. It is translated as CASSGTGVGEQFF.

The chain couples TRBV6-2 or TRBV6-3 to TRBJ2-7, with 8 bases aligning to TRBD2. CDR1 MNHEY and CDR2 SVGEGT come from the germline V gene. V gave up 5 bases and J gave up 6 bases; unmatched junction bases: 9. This CDR3 is built from 14 residues. The CDR3 spells CASSPPGTSGEQYV. The CDR3 DNA reads TGTGCCAGCAGTCCCCCCGGGACTAGTGGCGAGCAGTACGTC.

This clone was observed once. V gene TRBV29-1 combines with J gene TRBJ2-4; maybe TRBD2 (6 bases). The germline V and J ends were trimmed by 6 bases and 8 bases, with 14 bases remaining between them. CDR1 SQVTM and CDR2 ANQGSEA come from the germline V gene. The CDR3 totals 12 residues. The CDR3 reads CSVGSSGDIQYF. The DNA of the CDR3 is TGCAGCGTGGGATCGTCGGGGGACATTCAGTACTTC.

The rearrangement uses TRBV20-1 and TRBJ1-5; D might be TRBD1 (6 bases). The V gene lost 3 bases and the J gene lost 3 bases, with 15 bases spanning the gap. The CDR3 sequence is 15 residues long. Per germline, CDR1 DFQATT and CDR2 SNEGSKA (reference sequence). The CDR3 DNA is TGCAGTGCTAGTCCTGGGACAACTTACAATCAGCCCCAGCATTTT. Its translation is CSASPGTTYNQPQHF.

The chain recombines TRBV5-1 with TRBJ2-3, with D perhaps matching TRBD1 or TRBD2 (7 bases each). Germline V CDR1 and CDR2: SGHRS, YFSETQ. The V end was cut by 0 bases, the J end by 6 bases, with 14 bases between. This CDR3 has 15 residues. The CDR3 region has the DNA TGCGCCAGCAGCTTGGCGACAGGGCGGGGGGATACGCAGTATTTT. Translated: CASSLATGRGDTQYF.

This clone was seen a handful of times. The chain carries TRBV29-1 and TRBJ1-2; possible D gene TRBD1, 5 bases. Germline CDR1 SQVTM, CDR2 ANQGSEA. Trimming shortened V by 4 bases and J by 8 bases, and 14 bases separated the two germline ends. CDR3 length: 12 residues. CDR3 amino acids: CSVVQGWEGYTF. The CDR3 nucleotides read TGCAGCGTTGTTCAGGGTTGGGAGGGCTACACCTTC. Combining the CDR3 with reference TRBV29-1 and TRBJ1-2 gives the whole variable domain SAVISQKPSRDICQRGTSLTIQCQVDSQVTMMFWYRQQPGQSLTLIATANQGSEATYESGFVIDKFPISRPNLTFSTLTVSNMSPEDSSIYLCSVVQGWEGYTFGSGTRLTVV.

The genes are TRBV2 and TRBJ2-7; D is undetermined. In germline, CDR1 is SNHLY, CDR2 FYNNEI. The CDR3 runs 15 residues. CDR3 protein: CTSSPSFLSPPEQYV. DNA of the CDR3: TGTACCAGCAGTCCAAGCTTCCTGTCCCCCCCCGAGCAGTACGTC.

The chain links TRBV11-3 to TRBJ2-5; the D gene is possibly TRBD1 (8 bases). Germline CDR1 SGHNT, CDR2 YENEEA. Trimming removed 5 bases at V and 5 bases at J, with 24 bases between. This CDR3 comprises 17 residues. CDR3 sequence: CASSPGGGTGIWETQYF. CDR3 coding DNA: TGTGCCAGCAGCCCGGGGGGAGGGACAGGTATCTGGGAGACCCAGTACTTC.

V gene TRBV27 combines with J gene TRBJ2-7; D call uncertain. This CDR3 comprises 13 residues. V was pared by 3 bases and J by 2 bases, with 8 bases between. Germline lookup yields CDR1 MNHEY and CDR2 SMNVEV (reference sequence). The DNA for the CDR3 is TGTGCCAGCAGTTTGCATCTGACCTACGAGCAGTACTTC. It specifies CASSLHLTYEQYF.

The rearrangement uses TRBV18 and TRBJ1-3; D perhaps matches TRBD1 (6 bases). V shed 3 bases and J shed 2 bases, with 17 bases lying between them. The CDR3 spans 17 residues. CDR1 KGHSH and CDR2 LQKENI come from the germline V gene. CDR3 in amino acids: CASSPQTGSGTGNTIYF. For the CDR3, the DNA is TGTGCCAGCTCACCGCAGACAGGCTCGGGCACTGGAAACACCATATATTTT.

The V call is TRBV6-5, the J call TRBJ1-1, with unresolved D. This CDR3 has 15 amino acids. CDR1 MNHEY and CDR2 SVGAGI come from the germline V gene. V was trimmed by 6 bases and J by 3 bases, leaving 17 bases between them. DNA for the CDR3: TGTGCCAGCAGCCTCTCAAGGCTATTGCACACTGAAGCTTTCTTT. Translating gives CASSLSRLLHTEAFF.

The V and J genes are TRBV7-9 and TRBJ1-3; D ambiguous. V gave up 11 bases and J gave up 7 bases, with 18 bases separating them. Germline V lookup: CDR1 SEHNR, CDR2 FQNEAQ (reference sequence). There are 13 residues in the CDR3. CDR3 DNA sequence: TGTGCCTGGGGTCCCGGACTGGAGAACACCATATATTTT. Amino acid sequence: CAWGPGLENTIYF.

CDR3: CASSRDRGPNTEAFF. CDR3 sequence (DNA): TGTGCCAGCAGCCGGGACAGGGGGCCGAACACTGAAGCTTTCTTT. V is TRBV27 and J is TRBJ1-1, with 12 bases identical to TRBD1. Trimming took 6 bases from V and 1 from J; bases not matched to a gene: 3. CDR3 length: 15 residues. The germline V gene has CDR1 MNHEY and CDR2 SMNVEV (reference sequence).

This clone was picked up one time. The chain links TRBV5-6 to TRBJ1-2; D is perhaps TRBD1 (6 bases). The CDR3 has 14 amino acids. V lost 5 bases and J lost 8, with 19 bases in between. CDR1 SGHDT and CDR2 YYEEEE come from the germline V gene. In DNA, the CDR3 is TGTGCCAGCAGTCACATCAGGGGAACTTCGGGCTACACCTTC. It yields the protein CASSHIRGTSGYTF. The full variable domain, its missing parts supplied by reference TRBV5-6 and TRBJ1-2, is DAGVTQSPTHLIKTRGQQVTLRCSPKSGHDTVSWYQQALGQGPQFIFQYYEEEERQRGNFPDRFSGHQFPNYSSELNVNALLLGDSALYLCASSHIRGTSGYTFGSGTRLTVV.

The V gene is TRBV14, the J gene TRBJ2-5, with D uncertain. The V gene lost 4 bases and the J gene lost 4 bases, with 13 bases spanning the gap. CDR1 is SGHDN, CDR2 FVKESK, per germline. The CDR3 sequence is 14 residues long. The CDR3 DNA sequence: TGTGCCAGCAGCCCAAACCTAGGTGGAGAGACCCAGTACTTC. Protein product: CASSPNLGGETQYF.

The chain links TRBV28 to TRBJ1-1; D is ambiguous. Trimming left V 5 bases short and J 1 base short, with 17 bases between. Germline values: CDR1 MDHEN, CDR2 SYDVKM. This CDR3 has 16 residues. This CDR3 is CASSPGDKDRNTEAFF. Here the CDR3 DNA reads TGTGCCAGCAGTCCGGGCGACAAGGACCGGAACACTGAAGCTTTCTTT. The variable domain in full, completed from reference TRBV28 and TRBJ1-1, reads DVKVTQSSRYLVKRTGEKVFLECVQDMDHENMFWYRQDPGLGLRLIYFSYDVKMKEKGDIPEGYSVSREKKERFSLILESASTNQTSMYLCASSPGDKDRNTEAFFGQGTRLTVV.

The rearrangement links TRBV9 to TRBJ1-3; D perhaps matches TRBD1 (5 bases). Germline CDR1 SGDLS, CDR2 YYNGEE. This CDR3 contains 15 residues. Trimming took off 0 bases at V and 2 bases at J, with 9 bases between the two ends. The CDR3 DNA sequence: TGTGCCAGCAGCGTAGCAGGGAACGCTGGAAACACCATATATTTT. Translated: CASSVAGNAGNTIYF.

This clone was seen once. This chain connects TRBV10-3 to TRBJ1-2, with unresolved D. V was cut by 6 bases and J by 0 bases, with 11 bases left in between. Germline V gene data show CDR1 as ENHRY and CDR2 as SYGVKD. The CDR3 has 14 amino acids. As DNA, the CDR3 is TGTGCCATCAGGGAAGGGTTAGCTAACTATGGCTACACCTTC. Translated: CAIREGLANYGYTF.